A selection of T cell receptor beta chains follows, all from one sample in a study of T-cell reconstitution after alpha-beta-depleted transplantation in children. TCRdb ran MiXCR on the PCR reads and lists one entry per CDR3 protein. Of hundreds of thousands of distinct CDR3 sequences listed, about a tenth were seen once; the top ten hold roughly 27%. The input for sequencing was PBMCs, taken before TCRalphabeta/CD19-depleted stem cell transplant. These receptors all come from a child younger than two with acute myeloid leukemia, due to receive a stem cell transplant. Each CDR3 is given with its conserved first and last residue. D genes are given only for firm matches. Clone size, where shown, is once, few, many, or a class for clones that have expanded.

J: TRBJ1-1; D: -; size: many; V: TRBV6-5; CDR3: CASSYSRLGTEAFF; DNA: TGTGCCAGCAGTTACTCCAGGCTGGGCACTGAAGCTTTCTTT
J: TRBJ2-4; D: -; size: many; V: TRBV21-1; CDR3: CASSKSDPRDGENIQYF; DNA: TGTGCCAGCAGCAAATCGGACCCCCGGGACGGTGAAAACATTCAGTACTTC
J: TRBJ2-2; D: TRBD2; size: many; V: TRBV6-2/TRBV6-3; CDR3: CASRAGVGTGELFF; DNA: TGTGCCAGCAGAGCGGGAGTCGGGACCGGGGAGCTGTTTTTT
J: TRBJ2-2; D: -; size: many; V: TRBV7-2; CDR3: CASSTLGYGELFF; DNA: TGTGCCAGCAGCACGTTGGGATACGGGGAGCTGTTTTTT
J: TRBJ2-7; D: -; size: many; V: TRBV7-2; CDR3: CASSSRPPYEQYF; DNA: TGTGCCAGCAGCTCCCGACCTCCCTACGAGCAGTACTTC
J: TRBJ1-5; D: -; size: many; V: TRBV5-5; CDR3: CASSLGAHKGPQHF; DNA: TGTGCCAGCAGCTTGGGCGCTCACAAAGGGCCCCAGCATTTT
J: TRBJ1-5; D: TRBD1; size: many; V: TRBV20-1; CDR3: CSARGTGDNQPQHF; DNA: TGCAGTGCTAGAGGTACAGGGGACAATCAGCCCCAGCATTTT
J: TRBJ2-4; D: -; size: many; V: TRBV20-1; CDR3: CSAKKNIQYF; DNA: TGCAGTGCCAAAAAAAACATTCAGTACTTC
J: TRBJ2-5; D: -; size: many; V: TRBV7-2; CDR3: CASSLAGKETQYF; DNA: TGTGCCAGCAGCTTAGCGGGGAAAGAGACCCAGTACTTC
J: TRBJ2-1; D: TRBD2; size: once; V: TRBV12-5; CDR3: CASCQAGGLYNEQFF; DNA: TGTGCCTCCTGCCAGGCGGGGGGACTCTACAATGAGCAGTTCTTC
J: TRBJ1-1; D: -; size: many; V: TRBV13; CDR3: CASSLGLGANTEAFF; DNA: TGTGCCAGCAGCTTAGGCCTAGGTGCGAACACTGAAGCTTTCTTT
J: TRBJ2-1; D: -; size: many; V: TRBV3-1; CDR3: CASSQDGTYNEQFF; DNA: TGTGCCAGCAGCCAAGATGGGACCTACAATGAGCAGTTCTTC
J: TRBJ2-7; D: -; size: many; V: TRBV28; CDR3: CATWGGVSYEQYF; DNA: TGTGCAACTTGGGGCGGGGTATCCTACGAGCAGTACTTC
J: TRBJ2-4; D: TRBD1; size: -; V: TRBV20-1; CDR3: CSARSGTGGDWAKNIQYF; DNA: TGCAGTGCTAGAAGCGGGACAGGGGGCGATTGGGCCAAAAACATTCAGTACTTC
J: TRBJ2-1; D: -; size: many; V: TRBV5-1; CDR3: CASSFSQGDNEQFF; DNA: TGCGCCAGCAGCTTCAGTCAGGGCGACAATGAGCAGTTCTTC
J: TRBJ1-1; D: -; size: many; V: TRBV29-1; CDR3: CSVDPTGTEAFF; DNA: TGCAGCGTTGACCCCACAGGGACTGAAGCTTTCTTT
J: TRBJ2-4; D: -; size: -; V: TRBV7-2; CDR3: CASSFYRDTQYF; DNA: TGTGCCAGCAGCTTTTACCGGGACACTCAGTACTTC
J: TRBJ2-1; D: -; size: many; V: TRBV24-1; CDR3: CATLGGTADEQFF; DNA: TGTGCCACCCTCGGGGGTACGGCGGATGAGCAGTTCTTC
J: TRBJ1-5; D: -; size: few; V: TRBV20-1; CDR3: CSATVPPNQPQHF; DNA: TGCAGTGCTACGGTTCCCCCCAATCAGCCCCAGCATTTT
J: TRBJ2-7; D: TRBD1; size: many; V: TRBV5-5; CDR3: CATSRLRDSIYEQYF; DNA: TGTGCCACTTCACGACTCCGGGACAGCATCTACGAGCAGTACTTC
J: TRBJ1-5; D: TRBD1; size: -; V: TRBV20-1; CDR3: CSARGGTGDQHHHF; DNA: TGCAGTGCTAGAGGCGGGACAGGGGATCAGCACCATCATTTT
J: TRBJ2-3; D: -; size: many; V: TRBV28; CDR3: CASSLSIYTDTQYF; DNA: TGTGCCAGCAGTTTAAGTATTTACACAGATACGCAGTATTTT
J: TRBJ2-1; D: TRBD2; size: many; V: TRBV20-1; CDR3: CSAPKIAGGQSEQFF; DNA: TGCAGTGCTCCCAAGATAGCGGGAGGGCAGAGTGAGCAGTTCTTC
J: TRBJ2-1; D: TRBD2; size: many; V: TRBV6-4; CDR3: CASSQSGTYYNEQFF; DNA: TGTGCCAGCAGTCAGAGCGGGACGTACTACAATGAGCAGTTCTTC
J: TRBJ2-1; D: -; size: few; V: TRBV6-1; CDR3: CASRTGPGPSEQFF; DNA: TGTGCCAGCAGGACGGGCCCGGGGCCTAGTGAGCAGTTCTTC
J: TRBJ2-5; D: TRBD2; size: many; V: TRBV7-3; CDR3: CASSLGLTSGRETQYF; DNA: TGTGCCAGCAGCTTAGGACTGACTAGCGGGAGAGAGACCCAGTACTTC
J: TRBJ2-3; D: -; size: -; V: TRBV12-3/TRBV12-4; CDR3: CASSFGRGVDTQYF; DNA: TGTGCCAGCAGTTTCGGCAGGGGGGTAGATACGCAGTATTTT
J: TRBJ2-3; D: TRBD2; size: -; V: TRBV5-4; CDR3: CASSRRTSGGALDTQYF; DNA: TGTGCCAGCAGCCGGCGGACTAGCGGGGGGGCTTTAGATACGCAGTATTTT
J: TRBJ2-4; D: -; size: -; V: TRBV6-1; CDR3: CASSPLRGSTAKNIQYF; DNA: TGTGCCAGCAGTCCCTTGAGAGGGAGCACAGCCAAAAACATTCAGTACTTC
J: TRBJ2-7; D: -; size: many; V: TRBV6-1; CDR3: CASISGSLGAEQYF; DNA: TGTGCCAGCATATCCGGGTCCCTAGGGGCCGAGCAGTACTTC
J: TRBJ1-6; D: TRBD1; size: few; V: TRBV5-1; CDR3: CASSEGQTLYGSPLHF; DNA: TGCGCCAGCAGCGAGGGACAGACACTCTATGGTTCACCCCTCCACTTT